Each of the 25 T cell receptor beta chains below was sequenced from the same sample in a study of blood T cell repertoires in COVID-19 (dated by TCRdb to the early 2020s). Receptor amplification or capture employed the immunoSEQ multiplex PCR assay. What TCRdb holds here is the immuneACCESS table cut down to in-frame rearrangements. Part of the clones is not present; checked against another copy, under half of the missing clones reflect an unresolved V gene, and the others are unexplained. In all, the sample holds roughly 10,000 clones, and about nine tenths of those were seen once. The biggest ten clones account for 5.5% to 6% of the sample. The sequenced sample was peripheral blood. The receptors come from a human donor in a cohort sampled during active COVID-19.

The rearrangement uses TRBV7-9 and TRBJ2-1, with TRBD2 matching over 7 bases. This CDR3 is built from 15 residues. The junction had 10 bases not matched to a gene; V was cut back by 3 bases and J by 8 bases. The germline CDR1 and CDR2 sequences are SEHNR and FQNEAQ (reference sequence). The chain's CDR3 is CASSFERGQFDEQFF. The CDR3 DNA follows: TGTGCCAGCAGCTTTGAGCGGGGTCAATTCGATGAGCAGTTCTTC.

The chain carries TRBV27 and TRBJ2-7, with 7 bases lining up with TRBD2. Germline CDR1 is MNHEY and CDR2 is SMNVEV (reference sequence). This CDR3 has 16 amino acids. V was clipped by 0 bases and J by 2 bases; unmatched bases: 7. The CDR3 DNA reads TGTGCCAGCAGTTTATCTGTGACTAGCCTTCCCTACGAGCAGTACTTC. This sequence encodes CASSLSVTSLPYEQYF.

This clone was counted once. V gene TRBV19 combines with J gene TRBJ1-2; D is unclear. The CDR3 is made up of 12 amino acids. V lost 9 bases and J lost 5, with 13 bases in between. Germline CDR1 reads LNHDA; CDR2 reads SQIVND (reference sequence). For the CDR3, the DNA is TGTGCCAGGACTAGCGAAATATATGGCTACACCTTC. This sequence encodes CARTSEIYGYTF.

This clone appeared a single time. V usage is TRBV2 and J usage is TRBJ2-5; 8 nucleotides line up with TRBD1. With 8 bases clipped from V and 5 bases from J, the junction kept 4 bases outside the gene matches. This CDR3 region has 12 residues. Germline lookup yields CDR1 SNHLY and CDR2 FYNNEI. CDR3 in amino acids: CASRDRSETQYF. CDR3 bases: TGTGCCAGCCGGGACAGGTCGGAGACCCAGTACTTC.

The V call is TRBV19, the J call TRBJ2-2; tentatively, D is TRBD1 (6 bases). In germline, CDR1 is LNHDA, CDR2 SQIVND (reference sequence). This CDR3 comprises 15 residues. The germline V and J ends were trimmed by 7 bases and 2 bases, with 14 bases remaining between them. The CDR3 nucleotides are TGTGCCAGTACCCAAGGGACAACCAACACCGGGGAGCTGTTTTTT. Translation gives CASTQGTTNTGELFF.

This chain links TRBV5-6 with TRBJ1-1; a possible D gene is TRBD1 (5 bases). Germline-derived CDR1 and CDR2 are SGHDT and YYEEEE. Trimming removed 0 bases at V and 4 bases at J, with 13 bases between. The CDR3 extends over 15 amino acids. The CDR3 protein is CASSLAQTAITEAFF. The CDR3 DNA reads TGTGCCAGCAGCTTGGCACAGACAGCCATCACTGAAGCTTTCTTT. The variable domain in full, with the rest retrieved from reference TRBV5-6 and TRBJ1-1, is DAGVTQSPTHLIKTRGQQVTLRCSPKSGHDTVSWYQQALGQGPQFIFQYYEEEERQRGNFPDRFSGHQFPNYSSELNVNALLLGDSALYLCASSLAQTAITEAFFGQGTRLTVV.

The gene calls are TRBV5-4 and TRBJ2-7, with TRBD1 matching over 9 bases. Germline assignment: CDR1 SGHNT and CDR2 YYREEE (reference sequence). This CDR3 contains 15 residues. V shed 2 bases and J 4 bases; nucleotides not matched to a gene: 7. CDR3 amino acids: CASSFDRTGVYEQYF. CDR3 nucleotide sequence: TGTGCCAGCAGCTTTGATCGGACAGGGGTATACGAGCAGTACTTC.

Worth noting for this clone: An end of the junction does not agree with germline; a read error may underlie this. The rearrangement joins TRBV7-9 to TRBJ2-1, with TRBD1 identical over 8 bases. The CDR3 runs to 12 residues. Per the germline V gene, CDR1 is SEHNR and CDR2 is FQNEAQ (reference sequence). Here the CDR3 DNA reads TGTGCCAGCAGCGAGACAGGGGCCCTTTGGGTCTTC. Translating gives CASSETGALWVF.

The chain carries TRBV27 and TRBJ2-3; D is unclear. The germline CDR1 and CDR2 sequences are MNHEY and SMNVEV (reference sequence). The CDR3 spans 14 residues. The V gene lost 1 base and the J gene lost 3 bases, with 8 bases spanning the gap. DNA of the CDR3: TGTGCCAGCAGTTTATATCTTCGTACAGATACGCAGTATTTT. Translated: CASSLYLRTDTQYF.

CDR3 DNA sequence: TGTGCCAGCAGCCCGACGGGACATCTAAACACTGAAGCTTTCTTT. Translation gives CASSPTGHLNTEAFF. The rearrangement uses TRBV9 and TRBJ1-1; weak D call: TRBD1 (6 bases). Germline loops: CDR1 SGDLS, CDR2 YYNGEE. V was cut by 4 bases and J by 2 bases, with 15 bases left in between. This CDR3 has 15 amino acids. The full variable domain, its missing parts supplied by reference TRBV9 and TRBJ1-1, is DSGVTQTPKHLITATGQRVTLRCSPRSGDLSVYWYQQSLDQGLQFLIQYYNGEERAKGNILERFSAQQFPDLHSELNLSSLELGDSALYFCASSPTGHLNTEAFFGQGTRLTVV.

V and J are TRBV2 and TRBJ2-3; no clear D gene. The CDR3 runs to 10 residues. CDR1 is SNHLY, CDR2 FYNNEI, per germline. V was pared by 8 bases and J by 10 bases, with 10 bases between. CDR3: CASQVSSQYF. CDR3 nucleotide sequence: TGTGCCAGCCAGGTATCGTCGCAGTATTTT. Full variable domain (remainder filled in from reference TRBV2 and TRBJ2-3): EPEVTQTPSHQVTQMGQEVILRCVPISNHLYFYWYRQILGQKVEFLVSFYNNEISEKSEIFDDQFSVERPDGSNFTLKIRSTKLEDSAMYFCASQVSSQYFGPGTRLTVL.

V is TRBV7-6 and J is TRBJ2-2, with 7 bases aligning to TRBD1. Germline V gene lookup returns CDR1 SGHVS and CDR2 FNYEAQ. V trimming: 3 bases; J trimming: 6 bases; junction bases outside the gene matches: 4. The CDR3 length is 14 residues. CDR3 coding DNA: TGTGCCAGCAGCTTCAGAACAGGGGCCGGGGAGCTGTTTTTT. The encoded protein is CASSFRTGAGELFF.

V gene TRBV28 combines with J gene TRBJ1-5; 7 nucleotides line up with TRBD1. This CDR3 comprises 14 residues. The V and J ends lost 7 bases and 6 bases, in that order; junction bases with no gene match: 9. Germline-derived CDR1 and CDR2 are MDHEN and SYDVKM. The CDR3 loop is CASKTTGDRQPQHF. The CDR3 DNA reads as TGTGCCAGCAAAACTACAGGGGATCGTCAGCCCCAGCATTTT.

This rearrangement joins TRBV27 to TRBJ2-7; possibly TRBD2 for D (7 bases). V was trimmed by 3 bases and J by 3 bases, leaving 15 bases between them. There are 15 residues in the CDR3. Germline-derived CDR1 and CDR2 are MNHEY and SMNVEV (reference sequence). CDR3 nucleotide sequence: TGTGCCAGCAGTTTCAACGGGGGAGGGGGCTACGAGCAGTACTTC. Residues: CASSFNGGGGYEQYF.

This clone was recorded a few times. The genes are TRBV5-8 and TRBJ1-5; 8 bases are shared with TRBD1. Per germline, CDR1 SGHTS and CDR2 YDEGEE. The CDR3 length is 16 residues. Unmatched junction bases numbered 6, after V lost 2 bases and J lost 2 bases. In nucleotides, the CDR3 is TGTGCCAGCAGCTTACAGGGGGGAAGGGGCAATCAGCCCCAGCATTTT. Translation gives CASSLQGGRGNQPQHF. The full variable domain, with the rest looked up from reference TRBV5-8 and TRBJ1-5, is EAGVTQSPTHLIKTRGQQATLRCSPISGHTSVYWYQQALGLGLQFLLWYDEGEERNRGNFPPRFSGRQFPNYSSELNVNALELEDSALYLCASSLQGGRGNQPQHFGDGTRLSIL.

The V call is TRBV10-3, the J call TRBJ2-1; D perhaps matches TRBD2 (6 bases). This CDR3 spans 20 amino acids. V was trimmed by 8 bases and J by 0 bases, leaving 29 bases between them. Germline-derived CDR1 and CDR2 are ENHRY and SYGVKD. CDR3 protein: CAIAGRSEGRLGSSYNEQFF. The CDR3 DNA is TGTGCCATCGCTGGGAGGTCGGAGGGACGCCTCGGGAGCTCCTACAATGAGCAGTTCTTC.

This clone appeared a single time. The chain recombines TRBV27 with TRBJ1-1, with 7 bases matching TRBD1. The junction had 5 bases not matched to a gene; V was cut back by 5 bases and J by 5 bases. This CDR3 comprises 13 residues. Per germline, CDR1 MNHEY and CDR2 SMNVEV (reference sequence). CDR3 nucleotides: TGTGCCAGCAGTATAGACAGGGCGACTGAAGCTTTCTTT. Translating gives CASSIDRATEAFF.

Here the CDR3 reads CASSVGNRDQPQHF. DNA for the CDR3: TGTGCCAGCAGCGTAGGTAACAGGGATCAGCCCCAGCATTTT. This chain uses TRBV9 with TRBJ1-5; a possible D gene is TRBD1 (6 bases). The length of the CDR3 is 14 residues. CDR1 SGDLS and CDR2 YYNGEE come from the germline V gene. V was clipped by 0 bases and J by 5 bases, with 9 bases between them.

The chain joins TRBV6-1 to TRBJ2-3; 9 nucleotides match TRBD1. This CDR3 has 16 amino acids. Germline V CDR1 and CDR2: MNHNS, SASEGT. V lost 0 bases to trimming and J lost 3 bases; unmatched junction nucleotides: 4. CDR3 in amino acids: CASSEAPGQGTDTQYF. The CDR3 coding sequence is TGTGCCAGCAGTGAAGCCCCGGGACAGGGTACAGATACGCAGTATTTT.

The chain links TRBV5-1 to TRBJ2-3, with 16 bases that match TRBD2. V was pared by 4 bases and J by 6 bases, with 5 bases of the junction left unmatched. CDR1 is SGHRS and CDR2 is YFSETQ in the germline V gene. The CDR3 is made up of 16 amino acids. The CDR3 nucleotides are TGCGCCAGCAGCCCGGGACTAGCGGGGGGGCAGGATACGCAGTATTTT. Protein sequence: CASSPGLAGGQDTQYF.

This chain joins TRBV7-9 and TRBJ2-3; D is unclear. The CDR3 consists of 14 residues. Germline loops: CDR1 SEHNR, CDR2 FQNEAQ (reference sequence). V was shortened by 3 bases and J by 2 bases, with 9 bases between the two germline ends. CDR3 protein: CASSLGTHTDTQYF. CDR3 nucleotide sequence: TGTGCCAGCAGCTTGGGCACCCACACAGATACGCAGTATTTT. The variable domain in full, with the rest retrieved from reference TRBV7-9 and TRBJ2-3, is DTGVSQNPRHKITKRGQNVTFRCDPISEHNRLYWYRQTLGQGPEFLTYFQNEAQLEKSRLLSDRFSAERPKGSFSTLEIQRTEQGDSAMYLCASSLGTHTDTQYFGPGTRLTVL.

This chain uses TRBV6-5 with TRBJ2-7; 7 bases map to TRBD1. Germline V gene lookup returns CDR1 MNHEY and CDR2 SVGAGI. The CDR3 runs to 14 residues. Trimming took 5 bases from V and 7 from J; bases not matched to a gene: 11. The CDR3 here is CASSHDRQGREQYF. The CDR3 DNA follows: TGTGCCAGCAGTCACGATAGACAGGGAAGGGAGCAGTACTTC.

The chain is built from TRBV9 and TRBJ2-7; perhaps TRBD1 as D (6 bases). V dropped 4 bases and J dropped 6 bases, with 17 bases sitting between them. The germline V gene encodes CDR1 SGDLS and CDR2 YYNGEE. The CDR3 runs to 14 residues. CDR3 nucleotides: TGTGCCAGCAGCAACCTCTTGGGGGCTGGCGAGCAGTACTTC. It yields the protein CASSNLLGAGEQYF.

The genes are TRBV11-2 and TRBJ2-1; TRBD1 matches at 10 bases. The germline gives CDR1 SGHAT, CDR2 FQNNGV. This CDR3 has 14 residues. The V segment lost 4 bases and the J segment 6 bases; nucleotides outside the gene matches: 3. The CDR3 DNA reads as TGTGCCAGCAGCTGGGGGGACAGGGGCAATGAGCAGTTCTTC. Encoded protein: CASSWGDRGNEQFF.

This chain joins TRBV7-9 and TRBJ1-6, with TRBD1 as a possible D gene (5 bases). The germline V gene encodes CDR1 SEHNR and CDR2 FQNEAQ (reference sequence). Trimming stripped 1 base from V and 8 bases from J, with 9 bases between. The CDR3 contains 14 residues. The chain's CDR3 is CASSLGQFDSPLHF. CDR3 in DNA: TGTGCCAGCAGCTTAGGACAGTTTGATTCACCCCTCCACTTT.